A selection of T cell receptor beta chains follows, all from one sample in a study of radiotherapy plus CTLA-4 blockade in lung cancer. Here immunoSEQ multiplex PCR was the method, and the copy in TCRdb shows in-frame clones only, minus some. There are tens of thousands of clones in the sample; roughly 90% occur only once, and almost 8% lies in the top ten. The sample consisted of peripheral blood, taken from a patient treated with radiotherapy plus ipilimumab. The source of these receptors is a human donor with non-small cell lung cancer whose response to radiotherapy plus ipilimumab could not be evaluated. Both conserved end residues are part of each CDR3. D genes are given only for firm matches. Expanded clones get a size class; other rows say once, few or many, or leave the size out.

TRBJ2-6,TRBV6-1,-,-,TGTGCCAGCATACCACCCGGGACACCGGCCAACGTCCTGACTTTC,CASIPPGTPANVLTF
TRBJ2-7,TRBV7-2,-,-,TGTGCCAGCAGCTTTAGTAGAGGGCGTACCTACGAGCAGTACTTC,CASSFSRGRTYEQYF
TRBJ2-1,TRBV5-4,-,-,TGTGCCAGCAGCAAGGGGGTACCTGAGCAGTTCTTC,CASSKGVPEQFF
TRBJ2-5,TRBV4-1,-,once,TGCGCCAGCAGCCAGGAAGATAGGACAGCCAAGGGGACCCAGTACTTC,CASSQEDRTAKGTQYF
TRBJ1-2,TRBV18,-,-,TGTGCCAGCTCACAGTCGGGTGGAGGGGACGGCTATGGCTACACCTTC,CASSQSGGGDGYGYTF
TRBJ2-7,TRBV7-9,TRBD1,-,TGTGCCAGCAGCTTATCGTCCCAGGGGGCCTTCTACGAGCAGTACTTC,CASSLSSQGAFYEQYF
TRBJ2-5,TRBV19,TRBD1,-,TGTGCCAGTAGGCCGGGGACAGGGGGCCGAGAGACCCAGTACTTC,CASRPGTGGRETQYF
TRBJ2-3,TRBV2,TRBD2,-,TGTGCCAGCAGTACCGCCGGGACTAGCGGGTGGGATACGCAGTATTTT,CASSTAGTSGWDTQYF
TRBJ1-2,TRBV7-2,-,-,TGTGCCAGCAGCAATATACAGGAGAACTATGGCTACACCTTC,CASSNIQENYGYTF
TRBJ2-5,TRBV5-1,TRBD2,-,TGCGCCAGCAGCTTGGCATGGGCTAGCGGGAGAAAAGAGACCCAGTACTTC,CASSLAWASGRKETQYF
TRBJ2-7,TRBV28,TRBD2,once,TGTGCCAGCAGTTCCGGGACTACGCCCTACGAGCAGTACTTC,CASSSGTTPYEQYF
TRBJ2-3,TRBV7-2,-,-,TGTGCCAGCAGCTTCGGAGATACGCAGTATTTT,CASSFGDTQYF
TRBJ2-5,TRBV27,TRBD2,-,TGTGCCGCGGGGGGGGGCCGGTGGGAGACCCAGTACTTC,CAAGGGRWETQYF
TRBJ2-5,TRBV11-2,TRBD1,few,TGTGCCAGCAGCCTCCCCCCCACCGGGACAGGCCAAGAGACCCAGTACTTC,CASSLPPTGTGQETQYF
TRBJ1-6,TRBV5-4,-,-,TGTGCCAGCAGCTTGAAAACAGATTGGGATTCACCCCTCCACTTT,CASSLKTDWDSPLHF
TRBJ2-7,TRBV19,-,-,TGTGCCAGTAGTCCGACTGTCTCCTACGAGCAGTACTTC,CASSPTVSYEQYF
TRBJ2-5,TRBV6-1,TRBD2,few,TGTGCCAGCACGCCTAGCGGGTCAGAGACCCAGTACTTC,CASTPSGSETQYF
TRBJ1-1,TRBV6-5,TRBD1,-,TGTGCCAGCAGTTTAACAGGGGACACTGAAGCTTTCTTT,CASSLTGDTEAFF
TRBJ1-2,TRBV6-5,TRBD1,-,TGTGCCAGCAGTTACTCAGGACAGGGGTCCTATGGCTACACCTTC,CASSYSGQGSYGYTF
TRBJ1-2,TRBV5-6,-,-,TGTGCCAGCAGCTTGGGGGCAGGGGCGAACTATGGCTACACCTTC,CASSLGAGANYGYTF
TRBJ1-1,TRBV5-5,TRBD1,once,TGTGCCAGCAGCTCGAGGACAGGGTCAATCACTGAAGCTTTCTTT,CASSSRTGSITEAFF
TRBJ1-2,TRBV5-6,TRBD1,-,TGTGCCAGCAGCAGGGACAGGGGGCGCGGCTATGGCTACACCTTC,CASSRDRGRGYGYTF
TRBJ2-7,TRBV27,TRBD1,-,TGTGCCAGCAGTCCGGGACAGGGGACCGCCTCCTACGAGCAGTACTTC,CASSPGQGTASYEQYF
TRBJ2-4,TRBV18,TRBD2,-,TGTGCCAGCTCACCTCCGGTGGGGGAGGGAAACATTCAGTACTTC,CASSPPVGEGNIQYF
TRBJ2-7,TRBV6-5,-,-,TGTGCCAGCAGTTACTCGGACAACTCCTACGAGCAGTACTTC,CASSYSDNSYEQYF
TRBJ2-7,TRBV7-8,-,-,TGTGCCAGCAGCTTAGGAGGGCTATACGAGCAGTACTTC,CASSLGGLYEQYF
TRBJ2-1,TRBV29-1,TRBD2,-,TGCAGCGTTGAGCGGGGGGGGATTGCATTCTCCTACAATGAGCAGTTCTTC,CSVERGGIAFSYNEQFF
TRBJ1-1,TRBV28,-,-,TGTGCCAGCAGGAAAGGAGGGAGGCGGGGGGACACTGAAGCTTTCTTT,CASRKGGRRGDTEAFF
TRBJ2-5,TRBV10-3,TRBD2,-,TGTGCCATCAGTGAGCCAGCGGGAGGGCCAGGTGAGCAGTACTTC,CAISEPAGGPGEQYF
TRBJ1-1,TRBV7-9,TRBD1,few,TGTGCCAGCAGCCTGACAGGGACTGAAGCTTTCTTT,CASSLTGTEAFF
TRBJ1-2,TRBV7-2,TRBD1,-,TGTGCCAGCAGCTATCAGGACAGGGCCCCCTATGGCTACACCTTC,CASSYQDRAPYGYTF
TRBJ2-1,TRBV30,-,-,TGTGCCTGGAGTGTACGAGGATGGAGGAATGAGCAGTTCTTC,CAWSVRGWRNEQFF
TRBJ2-7,TRBV9,-,-,TGTGCCAGCAGCGTAGATGCGACAGCACCCTACGAGCAGTACTTC,CASSVDATAPYEQYF
TRBJ2-1,TRBV7-2,TRBD2,-,TGTGCCAGCAGCCCCCGTAGTGCGGGAGGGGGTAATGAGCAGTTCTTC,CASSPRSAGGGNEQFF
TRBJ2-2,TRBV7-8,-,once,TGTGCCAGCAGCTTCGGGGGTTCGAACACCGGGGAGCTGTTTTTT,CASSFGGSNTGELFF
TRBJ2-1,TRBV4-3,TRBD2,-,TGCGCCAGCAGCCAAGTTTGGGGGGGAGCTTACAATGAGCAGTTCTTC,CASSQVWGGAYNEQFF
TRBJ2-1,TRBV7-2,TRBD2,-,TGTGCCAGCAGCCCAGAGGGGACTAGGGGATATGAGCAGTTCTTC,CASSPEGTRGYEQFF
TRBJ1-1,TRBV11-2,-,-,TGTGCCAGCAGCCAGTCGTGGGGGGGCGGCACTGAAGCTTTCTTT,CASSQSWGGGTEAFF
TRBJ1-2,TRBV7-2,-,-,TGTGCCAGCAGACCCATTCCAGGGGACCCCAACTATGGCTACACCTTC,CASRPIPGDPNYGYTF
TRBJ2-4,TRBV11-3,TRBD1,-,TGTGCCAGCAGCTCGGGGACAGGGGGAAACATTCAGTACTTC,CASSSGTGGNIQYF
TRBJ2-5,TRBV15,TRBD1,once,TGTGCCACCAGTCTCCACGGGACAGGGAATAGAAAGACCCAGTACTTC,CATSLHGTGNRKTQYF
TRBJ2-5,TRBV10-1,TRBD1,-,TGCGCCAGCAGTGAGTCCCGGACAGGACAAGAGACCCAGTACTTC,CASSESRTGQETQYF
TRBJ2-3,TRBV4-1,TRBD2,few,TGCGCCAGCAGCCAGGTTCGACTAGCGACAGATACGCAGTATTTT,CASSQVRLATDTQYF
TRBJ2-7,TRBV11-2,TRBD1,-,TGTGCCAGCAGCGCGGGACAGGGGAGCGAGCAGTACTTC,CASSAGQGSEQYF
TRBJ1-3,TRBV7-2,-,-,TGTGCCAGCAGCTTAGCTCATGGACTGTCTGGAAACACCATATATTTT,CASSLAHGLSGNTIYF
TRBJ2-7,TRBV27,-,-,TGTGCCAGCAGGCGGGGCATGGAAGGCTACGAGCAGTACTTC,CASRRGMEGYEQYF
TRBJ1-3,TRBV28,-,-,TGTGCCAGCAGTTTCGGCCAGGGCGGAAACACCATATATTTT,CASSFGQGGNTIYF
TRBJ2-7,TRBV4-3,-,-,TGCGCCAGCAGTCCATGGCTCGGGTCCCTCGAGCAGTACTTC,CASSPWLGSLEQYF
TRBJ1-1,TRBV10-3,-,-,TGTGCCATCAGTGGTCAACAGGGGAACACTGAAGCTTTCTTT,CAISGQQGNTEAFF
TRBJ2-7,TRBV5-1,TRBD2,-,TGCGCCAGCACGACTAGCGGGAGGAGCGAGCAGTACTTC,CASTTSGRSEQYF
TRBJ2-7,TRBV10-1,TRBD1,-,TGCGCCAGCAGTGAGAATGTAGGACAGGGCTACGAGCAGTACTTC,CASSENVGQGYEQYF
TRBJ2-1,TRBV11-3,TRBD2,-,TGTGCCAGCAGCTGGGGGGGGGTCCGCAATGAGCAGTTCTTC,CASSWGGVRNEQFF
TRBJ1-1,TRBV19,-,-,TGTGCCAGTAGCGCGGATTGGCCTCTTGAAGCTTTCTTT,CASSADWPLEAFF
TRBJ2-1,TRBV7-9,TRBD1,-,TGTGCCAGCAGCCATACCCGACAGGGACCCTACAATGAGCAGTTCTTC,CASSHTRQGPYNEQFF
TRBJ2-3,TRBV27,-,-,TGTGCCAGCAGTTCCCTAGGAGATACGCAGTATTTT,CASSSLGDTQYF
TRBJ2-7,TRBV4-3,-,-,TGCGCCAGCAGCCAAGGATTGGGCAGGTCCTACGAGCAGTACTTC,CASSQGLGRSYEQYF
TRBJ1-1,TRBV19,-,-,TGTGCCAGTACCCGGACATTGAACACTGAAGCTTTCTTT,CASTRTLNTEAFF